A selection of T cell receptor beta chains follows, all from one sample in a study of cytomegalovirus exposure and HLA in healthy donors. The table came from immunoSEQ multiplex PCR; TCRdb's copy has only in-frame clones and leaves some out. The repertoire holds around 200,000 clones, with about 86% as singletons. The material sequenced was PBMCs. These receptors originate from a woman aged 18-30 years in good health and CMV-seropositive. Both conserved end residues are part of each CDR3. The order of the fields is D gene, V gene, clone size, J gene, CDR3 protein, CDR3 DNA. D genes are given only for firm matches. Not every row has a clone size; where given, it reads once, few, many or a size class.

>TRBD2|TRBV27|.|TRBJ2-7
CASSPAFAAGGTYEQYF
TGTGCCAGCAGTCCGGCCTTCGCAGCGGGGGGGACCTACGAGCAGTACTTC
>.|TRBV9|.|TRBJ1-1
CASSSGRQEQSGAFF
TGTGCCAGCAGCTCTGGCCGACAGGAACAAAGTGGAGCTTTCTTT
>TRBD1|TRBV15|.|TRBJ1-4
CATSEGQGAREKLFF
TGTGCCACCAGCGAAGGACAGGGGGCGCGTGAAAAACTGTTTTTT
>TRBD1|TRBV6-6|.|TRBJ2-7
CASSLQGDEQYF
TGTGCCAGCAGTCTTCAGGGGGACGAGCAGTACTTC
>.|TRBV2|.|TRBJ1-1
CASSYIFF
TGTGCCAGCAGCTATATCTTCTTT
>TRBD2|TRBV2|.|TRBJ2-5
CASSLRAGGLETQYF
TGTGCCAGCAGTCTCCGAGCGGGGGGTTTGGAGACCCAGTACTTC
>TRBD2|TRBV7-2|.|TRBJ2-1
CASSLASGGLEQFF
TGTGCCAGCAGCCTCGCTAGCGGGGGGCTTGAGCAGTTCTTC
>.|TRBV9|.|TRBJ1-2
CASSVGTPSHGYTF
TGTGCCAGCAGCGTAGGGACACCCTCGCATGGCTACACCTTC
>.|TRBV6-6|.|TRBJ1-2
CASRPTGYGYTF
TGTGCCAGCAGGCCCACAGGCTATGGCTACACCTTC
>.|TRBV6-5|.|TRBJ2-2
CASSRNTGELFF
TGTGCCAGCAGCAGGAACACCGGGGAGCTGTTTTTT
>.|TRBV9|once|TRBJ2-3
CASSVDGRYGTDTQYF
TGTGCCAGCAGCGTAGATGGGCGTTACGGAACAGATACGCAGTATTTT
>.|TRBV18|.|TRBJ1-2
CASSPDRGNTF
TGTGCCAGCTCACCCGATCGGGGAAACACCTTC
>TRBD2|TRBV2|.|TRBJ2-1
CASRTGGSLDEQFF
TGTGCCAGCAGGACCGGGGGGTCTTTGGATGAGCAGTTCTTC